One and the same sample provided the 8 T cell receptor beta chains below, sequenced in a study of cytomegalovirus exposure and HLA in healthy donors. PCR involved 60 Vbeta and 13 Jbeta primers. TCRdb's copy holds only in-frame clones and misses some; the assay was immunoSEQ multiplex PCR. The sample holds some 150,000 clones, about 72% seen once. The specimen sequenced was PBMCs. These receptors all stem from a male donor in good health and CMV-seronegative.

This chain links TRBV18 with TRBJ2-5, with D uncertain. CDR1 and CDR2 (germline): KGHSH, LQKENI. CDR3 length: 13 amino acids. Trimming took 4 bases from V and 3 from J, leaving 9 bases between them. This chain's CDR3 is CASSLQSEETQYF. The CDR3 nucleotides are TGTGCCAGCTCACTTCAGTCCGAAGAGACCCAGTACTTC. The whole variable domain, remainder taken from reference TRBV18 and TRBJ2-5, is NAGVMQNPRHLVRRRGQEARLRCSPMKGHSHVYWYRQLPEEGLKFMVYLQKENIIDESGMPKERFSAEFPKEGPSILRIQQVVRGDSAAYFCASSLQSEETQYFGPGTRLLVL.

The chain combines TRBV28 with TRBJ1-4; 7 positions agree with TRBD1. This CDR3 contains 15 residues. J was trimmed by 10 bases and V by 1 base; bases with no gene match: 9. Germline V lookup: CDR1 MDHEN, CDR2 SYDVKM. The CDR3 region is CASSLYGTADAKLFF. For the CDR3, the DNA is TGTGCCAGCAGTTTATACGGGACAGCGGATGCAAAACTGTTTTTT.

In its sample, this clone was seen once. The rearrangement joins TRBV5-1 to TRBJ2-7; 9 positions agree with TRBD1. Per germline, CDR1 SGHRS and CDR2 YFSETQ. Trimming took 4 bases from V and 2 from J; bases not matched to a gene: 7. The CDR3 is made up of 15 amino acids. The CDR3 loop reads CASSGTGPGAYEQYF. The CDR3 DNA reads as TGCGCCAGCAGCGGGACAGGGCCTGGGGCCTACGAGCAGTACTTC.

The rearrangement links TRBV19 to TRBJ2-7; D possibly corresponds to TRBD1 (6 bases). The germline V and J ends were trimmed by 5 bases and 2 bases, with 10 bases remaining between them. The germline gives CDR1 LNHDA, CDR2 SQIVND (reference sequence). The length of the CDR3 is 13 residues. The CDR3 sequence: CASSSGQTYEQYF. The CDR3 DNA follows: TGTGCCAGTAGTTCCGGACAGACCTACGAGCAGTACTTC. Drawing the rest from reference TRBV19 and TRBJ2-7, the complete variable domain is DGGITQSPKYLFRKEGQNVTLSCEQNLNHDAMYWYRQDPGQGLRLIYYSQIVNDFQKGDIAEGYSVSREKKESFPLTVTSAQKNPTAFYLCASSSGQTYEQYFGPGTRLTVT.

This clone was seen once. Germline and junction disagree at one end, which may indicate a read error. The chain uses TRBV6-5 and TRBJ2-1; D remains ambiguous. Germline V gene lookup returns CDR1 MNHEY and CDR2 SVGAGI. CDR3 length: 12 residues. The CDR3 region is CASSTQNNERFF. The DNA for the CDR3 is TGTGCCAGCAGTACTCAAAACAATGAGCGGTTCTTC.

V is TRBV4-2 and J is TRBJ1-1, with 8 bases lining up with TRBD1. This CDR3 is 16 amino acids long. Per germline, CDR1 LGHNA and CDR2 YNFKEQ. V shed 1 base and J 5 bases; nucleotides not matched to a gene: 9. The DNA for the CDR3 is TGTGCCAGCAGCCAAGGACAGGGGAGGAGTGGTACTGAAGCTTTCTTT. It yields the protein CASSQGQGRSGTEAFF.

V is TRBV10-2 and J is TRBJ2-7, with 9 bases fitting TRBD2. The CDR3 covers 15 residues. The germline CDR1 and CDR2 sequences are WSHSY and SAAADI. The trim removed 0 bases at V and 4 bases at J, leaving 4 bases unmatched. CDR3 loop: CASSESSGSGYEQYF. In nucleotides, the CDR3 is TGCGCCAGCAGTGAGTCTAGCGGGAGCGGGTACGAGCAGTACTTC.

The genes are TRBV6-1 and TRBJ1-4; 7 bases match TRBD1. Germline loops: CDR1 MNHNS, CDR2 SASEGT. This CDR3 is built from 17 residues. Trimming cost V 4 bases and J 8 bases; bases outside gene matches: 16. The CDR3 loop is CASSARLSGGSPEKLFF. In DNA form, the CDR3 reads TGTGCCAGCAGTGCACGCTTATCAGGGGGAAGCCCCGAAAAACTGTTTTTT.